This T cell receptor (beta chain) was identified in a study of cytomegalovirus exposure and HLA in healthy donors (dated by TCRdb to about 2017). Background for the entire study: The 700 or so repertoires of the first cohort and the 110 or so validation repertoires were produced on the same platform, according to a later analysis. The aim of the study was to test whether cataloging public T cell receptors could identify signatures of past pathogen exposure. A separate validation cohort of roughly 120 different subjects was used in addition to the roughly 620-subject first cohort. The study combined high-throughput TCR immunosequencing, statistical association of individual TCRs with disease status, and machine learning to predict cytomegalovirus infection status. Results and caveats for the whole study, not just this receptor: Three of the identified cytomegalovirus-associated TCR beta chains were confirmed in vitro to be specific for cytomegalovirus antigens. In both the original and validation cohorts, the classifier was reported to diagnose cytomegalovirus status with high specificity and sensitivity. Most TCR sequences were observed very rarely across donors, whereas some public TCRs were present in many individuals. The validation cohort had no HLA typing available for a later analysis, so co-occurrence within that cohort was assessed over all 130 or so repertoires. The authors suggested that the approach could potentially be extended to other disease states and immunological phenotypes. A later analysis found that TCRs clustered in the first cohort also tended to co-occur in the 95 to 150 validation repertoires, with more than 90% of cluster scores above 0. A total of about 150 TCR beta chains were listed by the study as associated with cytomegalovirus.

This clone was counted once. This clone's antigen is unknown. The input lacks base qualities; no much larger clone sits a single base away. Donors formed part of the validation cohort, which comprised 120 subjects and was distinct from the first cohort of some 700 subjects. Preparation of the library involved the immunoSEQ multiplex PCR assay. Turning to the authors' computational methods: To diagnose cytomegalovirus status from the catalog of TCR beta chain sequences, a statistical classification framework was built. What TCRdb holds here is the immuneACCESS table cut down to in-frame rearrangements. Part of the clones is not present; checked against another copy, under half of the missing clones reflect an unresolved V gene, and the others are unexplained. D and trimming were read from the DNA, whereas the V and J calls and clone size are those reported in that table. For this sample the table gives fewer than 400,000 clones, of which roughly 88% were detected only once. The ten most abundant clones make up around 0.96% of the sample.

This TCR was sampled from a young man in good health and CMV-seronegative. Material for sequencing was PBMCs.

The CDR3 corresponds to CASSYTDRGTGELFF. The nucleotide sequence is given as TGTGCCAGCAGTTACACGGACAGGGGGACCGGGGAGCTGTTTTTT. The sequence is built from TRBV6-5 and TRBJ2-2, and TRBD1 matches 10 of the central bases. The germline V gene specifies MNHEY as CDR1 and SVGAGI as CDR2. Trimmed from V: 2 bases; trimmed from J: 5 bases; junction bases lacking a gene match: 2. The CDR3 starts with the cysteine, ends with the phenylalanine, and has 15 residues. Kept here is only the CDR3 DNA, which spans 45 bases and is read in frame from base 1.